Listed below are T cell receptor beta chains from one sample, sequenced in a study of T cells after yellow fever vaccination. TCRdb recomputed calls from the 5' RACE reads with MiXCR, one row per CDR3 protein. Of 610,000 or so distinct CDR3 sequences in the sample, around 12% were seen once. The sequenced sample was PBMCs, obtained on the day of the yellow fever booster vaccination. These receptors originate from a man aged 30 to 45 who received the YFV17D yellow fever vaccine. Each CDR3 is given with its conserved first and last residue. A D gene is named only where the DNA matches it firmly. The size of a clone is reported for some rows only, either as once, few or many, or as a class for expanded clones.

CASSASLGAFEQYF TGTGCCAGCAGCGCTTCCTTGGGGGCTTTCGAGCAGTACTTC TRBJ2-7 NA NA TRBV9
CASSLGGRGAEKYF TGTGCCAGCAGCTTAGGGGGCAGGGGAGCAGAAAAGTACTTC TRBJ2-5 NA NA TRBV7-2
CASSVGWQYEAFF TGTGCCAGCAGCGTAGGCTGGCAGTATGAAGCTTTCTTT TRBJ1-1 NA NA TRBV9
CASRSGSNEQFF TGTGCCAGCAGAAGCGGGAGCAATGAGCAGTTCTTC TRBJ2-1 TRBD2 NA TRBV7-3
CASSLVTYEQYF TGTGCCAGCAGCTTAGTAACCTACGAGCAGTACTTC TRBJ2-7 NA NA TRBV7-4
CSARRLTGQFF TGCAGTGCTAGGAGGTTAACGGGGCAGTTCTTC TRBJ2-1 NA many TRBV20-1
CASSFRQGGVLLYGYTF TGTGCCAGCAGCTTTAGACAGGGGGGCGTCCTTTTGTATGGCTACACCTTC TRBJ1-2 TRBD1 few TRBV5-5
CASSRTNNAEAFF TGTGCCAGCAGTAGGACGAATAACGCTGAAGCTTTCTTT TRBJ1-1 NA NA TRBV12-3/TRBV12-4
CASSFLPTDQPQHF TGTGCCAGCAGCTTTTTGCCTACCGATCAGCCCCAGCATTTT TRBJ1-5 NA NA TRBV11-2
CASSYTDATYEQYF TGTGCCAGCAGTTACACGGACGCAACCTACGAGCAGTACTTC TRBJ2-7 NA NA TRBV6-5
CASSPQGGSIDTQYF TGTGCCAGCAGCCCCCAGGGCGGGAGTATTGATACGCAGTATTTT TRBJ2-3 TRBD2 few TRBV11-2
CASSSTRAGYGNEQFF TGTGCCAGCAGTTCCACTCGGGCGGGCTACGGCAATGAGCAGTTCTTC TRBJ2-1 NA NA TRBV27
CASSLRDKHYEQYF TGTGCCAGCAGCCTCCGGGACAAACATTACGAGCAGTACTTC TRBJ2-7 NA few TRBV6-1
CASRLDARDTGELFF TGTGCCAGCAGACTAGACGCGAGGGACACCGGGGAGCTGTTTTTT TRBJ2-2 NA NA TRBV14
CASSLGGPTPYEQYF TGTGCCAGCAGTTTAGGGGGGCCTACGCCCTACGAGCAGTACTTC TRBJ2-7 NA many TRBV28
CASLKAGGTEAFF TGTGCCAGTTTGAAGGCGGGGGGGACTGAAGCTTTCTTT TRBJ1-1 NA NA TRBV19
CASSEFGMSSEKLFF TGTGCCAGCAGTGAATTCGGGATGTCAAGTGAAAAACTGTTTTTT TRBJ1-4 NA many TRBV25-1
CASSGSLADHNEQFF TGTGCCAGCAGCGGGTCACTAGCGGACCACAATGAGCAGTTCTTC TRBJ2-1 TRBD2 few TRBV9
CASSSLAGAIDTQYF TGCGCCAGCAGCTCACTAGCGGGAGCAATAGATACGCAGTATTTT TRBJ2-3 TRBD2 NA TRBV5-1
CASFSGTEALGAFF TGTGCCAGTTTCTCCGGGACGGAAGCCCTAGGGGCTTTCTTT TRBJ1-1 NA few TRBV12-3/TRBV12-4
CTSSQPLIRDSNQPQHF TGCACCAGCAGCCAACCTCTTATAAGGGACAGCAATCAGCCCCAGCATTTT TRBJ1-5 NA NA TRBV1
CASTIGAGTSYEQYF TGTGCCAGTACCATCGGGGCCGGGACCAGCTACGAGCAGTACTTC TRBJ2-7 NA NA TRBV19
CASSPQGWKREDYNEQFF TGTGCCAGCAGCCCGCAGGGTTGGAAGCGGGAGGACTACAATGAGCAGTTCTTC TRBJ2-1 TRBD2 few TRBV14
CASSVSPAGLYNEQFF TGTGCCAGCAGCGTAAGCCCAGCGGGACTCTACAATGAGCAGTTCTTC TRBJ2-1 TRBD2 NA TRBV9
CASRRDRGPAYEQYF TGTGCCAGCAGACGGGACAGGGGGCCCGCCTACGAGCAGTACTTC TRBJ2-7 TRBD1 NA TRBV27
CASLRGVGYEQYF TGTGCCAGCCTAAGGGGGGTAGGGTACGAGCAGTACTTC TRBJ2-7 NA NA TRBV12-3/TRBV12-4
CASSWTRTVNEQFF TGTGCCAGCAGCTGGACCAGAACCGTCAATGAGCAGTTCTTC TRBJ2-1 NA few TRBV6-2/TRBV6-3
CASSPQGAGGAGANVLTF TGTGCCAGCAGCCCCCAGGGCGCGGGAGGAGCTGGGGCCAACGTCCTGACTTTC TRBJ2-6 TRBD2 few TRBV11-2
CVIGAGPTDTQYF TGTGTCATCGGGGCGGGACCCACAGATACGCAGTATTTT TRBJ2-3 NA NA TRBV12-3/TRBV12-4
CASSLPTGKNEQFF TGTGCCAGCAGCTTACCGACAGGGAAGAATGAGCAGTTCTTC TRBJ2-1 TRBD1 few TRBV7-2
CASSLAERGWNTEAFF TGTGCCAGCAGCTTGGCCGAAAGAGGGTGGAACACTGAAGCTTTCTTT TRBJ1-1 NA few TRBV5-5
CASSPKQTGYHEQYF TGTGCCAGCAGTCCCAAGCAGACAGGGTACCACGAGCAGTACTTC TRBJ2-7 TRBD1 few TRBV12-3/TRBV12-4
CASSLGSPSKNTEAFF TGCGCCAGCAGCTTGGGGTCCCCAAGCAAGAACACTGAAGCTTTCTTT TRBJ1-1 NA NA TRBV5-1
CASTLGTSNYGYTF TGTGCCAGCACCTTAGGAACCTCTAACTATGGCTACACCTTC TRBJ1-2 NA NA TRBV7-2
CATSRELGGRQETQYF TGTGCCACCAGCAGAGAACTGGGCGGCAGGCAAGAGACCCAGTACTTC TRBJ2-5 NA few TRBV15
CASSRTTGGQETQYF TGTGCCAGCAGCCGTACGACAGGGGGCCAAGAGACCCAGTACTTC TRBJ2-5 TRBD1 NA TRBV7-9
CASSPTGPWETQYF TGTGCCAGCAGTCCGACCGGGCCCTGGGAGACCCAGTACTTC TRBJ2-5 NA NA TRBV27
CASSQEQGNIQYF TGCGCCAGCAGCCAAGAACAGGGCAACATTCAGTACTTC TRBJ2-4 NA few TRBV4-3
CASSEGGRHPTDTQYF TGTGCCAGTAGTGAAGGCGGGAGGCACCCCACAGATACGCAGTATTTT TRBJ2-3 TRBD2 NA TRBV19
CASSMGATNEKLFF TGTGCCAGTAGTATGGGGGCAACTAATGAAAAACTGTTTTTT TRBJ1-4 NA NA TRBV19
CASSFLLVGTEAFF TGTGCCAGCAGCTTCCTCCTCGTCGGCACTGAAGCTTTCTTT TRBJ1-1 NA NA TRBV6-2/TRBV6-3
CASSLRELGSYEQYF TGTGCCAGCAGCTTAAGGGAGTTAGGTAGTTACGAGCAGTACTTC TRBJ2-7 NA few TRBV7-2
CATSSGGIPADTQYF TGTGCCACCAGCAGTGGGGGGATCCCGGCAGATACGCAGTATTTT TRBJ2-3 NA few TRBV15
CASSPALAGMDTQYF TGTGCCAGCAGTCCCGCCCTAGCGGGAATGGATACGCAGTATTTT TRBJ2-3 TRBD2 NA TRBV6-2/TRBV6-3
CASNKIPGLAGVYEQFF TGTGCCAGCAACAAAATACCCGGTCTAGCGGGAGTCTATGAGCAGTTCTTC TRBJ2-1 TRBD2 NA TRBV28
CSVGPQLGWNEQFF TGCAGCGTTGGACCGCAGCTTGGTTGGAATGAGCAGTTCTTC TRBJ2-1 NA NA TRBV29-1
CASSYSMGGWETQYF TGTGCCAGCAGTTACTCGATGGGGGGCTGGGAGACCCAGTACTTC TRBJ2-5 NA NA TRBV6-5